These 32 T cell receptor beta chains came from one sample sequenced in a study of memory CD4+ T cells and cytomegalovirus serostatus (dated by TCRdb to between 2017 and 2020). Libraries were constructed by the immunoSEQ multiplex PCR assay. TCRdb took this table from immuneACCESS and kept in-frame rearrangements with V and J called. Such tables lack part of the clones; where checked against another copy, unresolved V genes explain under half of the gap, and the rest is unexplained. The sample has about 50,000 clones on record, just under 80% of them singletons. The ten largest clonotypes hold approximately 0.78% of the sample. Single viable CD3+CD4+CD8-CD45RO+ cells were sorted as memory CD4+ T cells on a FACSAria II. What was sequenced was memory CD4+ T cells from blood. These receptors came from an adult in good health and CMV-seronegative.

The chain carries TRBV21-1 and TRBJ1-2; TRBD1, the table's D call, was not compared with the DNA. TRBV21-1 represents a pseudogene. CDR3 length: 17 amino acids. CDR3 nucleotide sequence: TGTGCCATCCGCGGACAGGGAGCGAGCGAGACTGCTTATGGCTACACCTTC. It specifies CAIRGQGASETAYGYTF.

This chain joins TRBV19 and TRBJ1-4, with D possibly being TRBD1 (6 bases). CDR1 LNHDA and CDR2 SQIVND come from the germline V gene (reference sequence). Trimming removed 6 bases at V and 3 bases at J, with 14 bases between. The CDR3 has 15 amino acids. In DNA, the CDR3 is TGTGCCAGTAGGCCGGAGAGGACAGCTAATGAAAAACTGTTTTTT. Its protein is CASRPERTANEKLFF.

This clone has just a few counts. This chain's CDR3 is CAWSVPLQGANQPQHF. CDR3 nucleotides: TGTGCCTGGAGTGTACCACTACAGGGGGCCAATCAGCCCCAGCATTTT. The chain joins TRBV30 to TRBJ1-5; TRBD1 matches at 9 bases. Germline-derived CDR1 and CDR2 are GTSNPN and SVGIG (reference sequence). This CDR3 comprises 16 residues. V was clipped by 0 bases and J by 3 bases; unmatched bases: 6.

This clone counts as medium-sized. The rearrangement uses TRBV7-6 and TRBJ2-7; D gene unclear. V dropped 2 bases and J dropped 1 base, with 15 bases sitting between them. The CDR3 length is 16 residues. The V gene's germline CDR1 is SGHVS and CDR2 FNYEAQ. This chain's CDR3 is CASSLLASSHSYEQYF. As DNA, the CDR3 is TGTGCCAGCAGCTTACTCGCTTCCAGTCATTCCTACGAGCAGTACTTC.

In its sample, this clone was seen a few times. In DNA, the CDR3 is TGTGCCGAGAGGACAGACTACGAGCAGTACTTC. Residues: CAERTDYEQYF. The chain carries TRBV7-2 and TRBJ2-7; TRBD1 might be the D (6 bases). The CDR3 runs to 11 residues. The V end lost 11 bases, the J end lost 3 bases, and 11 bases lay between the germline ends. Germline CDR1 and CDR2: SGHTA and FQGNSA.

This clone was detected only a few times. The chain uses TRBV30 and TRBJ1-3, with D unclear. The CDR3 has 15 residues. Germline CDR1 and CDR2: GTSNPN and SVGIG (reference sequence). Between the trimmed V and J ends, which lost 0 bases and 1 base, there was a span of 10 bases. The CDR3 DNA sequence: TGTGCCTGGAGTGTAGGCAGGCGATCTGGAAACACCATATATTTT. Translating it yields CAWSVGRRSGNTIYF. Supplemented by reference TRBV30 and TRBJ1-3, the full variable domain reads SQTIHQWPATLVQPVGSPLSLECTVEGTSNPNLYWYRQAAGRGLQLLFYSVGIGQISSEVPQNLSASRPQDRQFILSSKKLLLSDSGFYLCAWSVGRRSGNTIYFGEGSWLTVV.

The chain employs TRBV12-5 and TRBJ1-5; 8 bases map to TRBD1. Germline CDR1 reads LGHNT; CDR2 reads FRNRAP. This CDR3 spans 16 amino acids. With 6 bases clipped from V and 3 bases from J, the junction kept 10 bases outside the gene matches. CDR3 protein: CASGLSLGQDNQPQHF. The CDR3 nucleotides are TGTGCTAGTGGCCTCTCTCTGGGACAGGACAATCAGCCCCAGCATTTT.

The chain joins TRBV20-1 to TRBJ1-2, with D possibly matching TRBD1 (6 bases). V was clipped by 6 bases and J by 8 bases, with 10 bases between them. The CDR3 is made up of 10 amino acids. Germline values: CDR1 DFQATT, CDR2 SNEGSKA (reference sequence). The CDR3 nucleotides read TGCAGTGCGGAGGACAGAGGCTACACCTTC. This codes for CSAEDRGYTF.

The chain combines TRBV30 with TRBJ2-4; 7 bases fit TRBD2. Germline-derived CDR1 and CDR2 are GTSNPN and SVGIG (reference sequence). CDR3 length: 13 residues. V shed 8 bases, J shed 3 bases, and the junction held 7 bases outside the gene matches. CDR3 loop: CAGGVEGKNIQYF. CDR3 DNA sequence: TGTGCCGGGGGGGTGGAAGGCAAAAACATTCAGTACTTC.

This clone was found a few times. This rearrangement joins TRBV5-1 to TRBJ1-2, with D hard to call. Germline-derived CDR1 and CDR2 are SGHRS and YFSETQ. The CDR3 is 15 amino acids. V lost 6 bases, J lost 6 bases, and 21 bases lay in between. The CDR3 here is CASIVYPGFNNGYTF. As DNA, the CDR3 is TGCGCCAGCATCGTTTATCCGGGATTTAATAATGGCTACACCTTC.

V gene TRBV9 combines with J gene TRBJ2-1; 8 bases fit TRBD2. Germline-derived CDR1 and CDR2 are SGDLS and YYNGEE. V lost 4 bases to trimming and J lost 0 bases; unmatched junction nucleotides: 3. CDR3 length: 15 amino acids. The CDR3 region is CASSLAGLSYNEQFF. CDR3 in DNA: TGTGCCAGCAGCCTAGCGGGTCTCTCCTACAATGAGCAGTTCTTC.

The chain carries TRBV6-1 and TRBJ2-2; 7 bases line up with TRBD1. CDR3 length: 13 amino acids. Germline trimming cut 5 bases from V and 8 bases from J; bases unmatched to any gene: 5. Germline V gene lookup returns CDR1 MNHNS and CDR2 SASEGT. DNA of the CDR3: TGTGCCAGCAGTAACGACAGGGTTGGGGAGCTGTTTTTT. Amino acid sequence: CASSNDRVGELFF.

The CDR3 reads CASSGSRLLAGNEQFF. Here the CDR3 DNA reads TGTGCCAGCAGCGGCTCCCGACTTCTAGCGGGTAATGAGCAGTTCTTC. This sequence joins TRBV9 and TRBJ2-1; TRBD2 matches at 8 bases. Unmatched junction bases numbered 12, after V lost 3 bases and J lost 7 bases. The length of the CDR3 is 16 residues. Looked up from germline, CDR1 is SGDLS and CDR2 is YYNGEE.

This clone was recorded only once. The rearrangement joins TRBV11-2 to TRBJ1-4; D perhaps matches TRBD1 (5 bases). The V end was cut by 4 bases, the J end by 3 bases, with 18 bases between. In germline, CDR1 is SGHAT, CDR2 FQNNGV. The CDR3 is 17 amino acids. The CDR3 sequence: CASSSRSPTVSNEKLFF. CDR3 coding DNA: TGTGCCAGCAGCTCACGATCACCGACAGTCTCTAATGAAAAACTGTTTTTT.

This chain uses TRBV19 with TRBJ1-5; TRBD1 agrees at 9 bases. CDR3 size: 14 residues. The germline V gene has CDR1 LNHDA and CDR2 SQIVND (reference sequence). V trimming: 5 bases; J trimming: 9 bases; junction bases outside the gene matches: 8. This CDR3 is CASSPWTGARPQHF. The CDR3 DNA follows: TGTGCCAGTAGTCCCTGGACAGGGGCCCGGCCCCAGCATTTT.

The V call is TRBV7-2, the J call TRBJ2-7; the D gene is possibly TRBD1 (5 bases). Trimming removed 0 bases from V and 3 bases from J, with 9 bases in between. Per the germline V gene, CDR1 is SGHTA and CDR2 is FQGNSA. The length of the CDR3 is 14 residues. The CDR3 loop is CASSLASGNYEQYF. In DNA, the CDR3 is TGTGCCAGCAGCTTAGCGTCAGGGAACTACGAGCAGTACTTC.

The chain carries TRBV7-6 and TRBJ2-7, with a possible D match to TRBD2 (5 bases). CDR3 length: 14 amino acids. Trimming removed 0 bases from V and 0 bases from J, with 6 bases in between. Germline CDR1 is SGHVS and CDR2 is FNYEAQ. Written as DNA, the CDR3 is TGTGCCAGCAGCTTAGCTAGCGTCTCCTACGAGCAGTACTTC. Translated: CASSLASVSYEQYF.

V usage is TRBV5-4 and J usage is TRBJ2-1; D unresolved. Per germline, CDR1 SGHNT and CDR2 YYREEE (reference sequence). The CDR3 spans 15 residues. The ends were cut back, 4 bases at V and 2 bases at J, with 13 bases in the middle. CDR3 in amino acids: CASSPGRSAYNEQFF. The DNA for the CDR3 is TGTGCCAGCAGCCCCGGCCGGAGCGCCTACAATGAGCAGTTCTTC.

CDR3: CASSQEQTGGQPQHF. The CDR3 coding sequence is TGCGCCAGCAGCCAAGAACAAACAGGCGGACAGCCCCAGCATTTT. The rearrangement joins TRBV4-1 to TRBJ1-5, with a possible D match to TRBD1 (5 bases). The germline V and J ends were trimmed by 0 bases and 7 bases, with 13 bases remaining between them. Germline CDR1 is MGHRA and CDR2 is YSYEKL. The CDR3 covers 15 residues.

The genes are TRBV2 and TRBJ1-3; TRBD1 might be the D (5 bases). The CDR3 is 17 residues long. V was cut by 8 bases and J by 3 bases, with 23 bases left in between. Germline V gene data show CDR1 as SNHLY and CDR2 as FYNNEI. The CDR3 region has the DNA TGTGCCAGCGGCGAAGCCCCGCCGGGGGGGTTTGGAAACACCATATATTTT. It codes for CASGEAPPGGFGNTIYF.

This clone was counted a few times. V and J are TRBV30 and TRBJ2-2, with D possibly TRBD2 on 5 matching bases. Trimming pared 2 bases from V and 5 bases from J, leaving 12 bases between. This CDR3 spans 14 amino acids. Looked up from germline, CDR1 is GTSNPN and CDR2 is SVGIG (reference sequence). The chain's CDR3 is CAWSTRWETGELFF. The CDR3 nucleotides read TGTGCCTGGAGTACCCGATGGGAGACCGGGGAGCTGTTTTTT.

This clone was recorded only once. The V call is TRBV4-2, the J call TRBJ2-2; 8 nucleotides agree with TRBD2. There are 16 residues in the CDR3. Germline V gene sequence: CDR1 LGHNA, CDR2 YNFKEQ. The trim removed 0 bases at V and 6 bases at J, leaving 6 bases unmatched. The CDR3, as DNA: TGTGCCAGCAGCCAAGAGTACGGGGGGGCCGCCGGGGAGCTGTTTTTT. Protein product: CASSQEYGGAAGELFF.

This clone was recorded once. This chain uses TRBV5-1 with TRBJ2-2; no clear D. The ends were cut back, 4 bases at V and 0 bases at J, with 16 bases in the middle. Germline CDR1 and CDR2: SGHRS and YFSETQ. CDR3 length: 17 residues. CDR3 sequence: CASSPTSGAANTGELFF. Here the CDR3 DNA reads TGCGCCAGCAGCCCTACGTCGGGCGCCGCGAACACCGGGGAGCTGTTTTTT.

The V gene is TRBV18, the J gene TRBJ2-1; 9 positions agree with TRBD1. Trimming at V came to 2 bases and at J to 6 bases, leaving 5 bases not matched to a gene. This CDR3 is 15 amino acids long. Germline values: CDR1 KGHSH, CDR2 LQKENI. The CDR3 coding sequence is TGTGCCAGCTCACCAATCGGGACAGGGACCAATGAGCAGTTCTTC. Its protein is CASSPIGTGTNEQFF.

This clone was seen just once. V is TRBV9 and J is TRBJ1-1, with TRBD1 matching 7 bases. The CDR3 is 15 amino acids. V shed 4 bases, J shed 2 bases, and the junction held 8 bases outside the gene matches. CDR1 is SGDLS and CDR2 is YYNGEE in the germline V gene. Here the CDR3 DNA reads TGTGCCAGCAGCAAACAGACAGGGCTTAACACTGAAGCTTTCTTT. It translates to CASSKQTGLNTEAFF.

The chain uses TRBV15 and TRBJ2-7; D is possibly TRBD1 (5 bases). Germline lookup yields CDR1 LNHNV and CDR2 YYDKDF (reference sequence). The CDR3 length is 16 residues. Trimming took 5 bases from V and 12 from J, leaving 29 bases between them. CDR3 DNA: TGTGCCACCAGCTCAAGACAGTCTACGAGCAGTACCAGCAGGTACTTC. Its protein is CATSSRQSTSSTSRYF. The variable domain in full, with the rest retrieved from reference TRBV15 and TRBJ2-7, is DAMVIQNPRYQVTQFGKPVTLSCSQTLNHNVMYWYQQKSSQAPKLLFHYYDKDFNNEADTPDNFQSRRPNTSFCFLDIRSPGLGDTAMYLCATSSRQSTSSTSRYFGPGTRLTVT.

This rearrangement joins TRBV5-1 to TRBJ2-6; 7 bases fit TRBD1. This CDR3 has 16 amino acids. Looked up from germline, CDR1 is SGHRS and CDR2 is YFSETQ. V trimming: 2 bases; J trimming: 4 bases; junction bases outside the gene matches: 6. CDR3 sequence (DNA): TGCGCCAGCAGCTTCACAGGGGTATCCGGGGCCAACGTCCTGACTTTC. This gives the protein CASSFTGVSGANVLTF.

The chain's CDR3 is CASSPHKTGTRNEQFF. The CDR3 DNA reads as TGTGCCAGCAGTCCACACAAGACCGGGACGCGCAATGAGCAGTTCTTC. The chain uses TRBV27 and TRBJ2-1, with D possibly called TRBD1 or TRBD2 (5 bases each). Between the trimmed V and J ends, which lost 5 bases and 6 bases, there was a span of 20 bases. The CDR3 contains 16 residues. Per the germline V gene, CDR1 is MNHEY and CDR2 is SMNVEV (reference sequence).

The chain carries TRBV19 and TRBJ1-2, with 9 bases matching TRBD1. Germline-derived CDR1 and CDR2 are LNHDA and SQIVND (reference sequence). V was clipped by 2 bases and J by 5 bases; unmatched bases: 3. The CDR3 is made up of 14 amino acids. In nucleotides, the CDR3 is TGTGCCAGTAGTATAACCGGGACAGGGTATGGCTACACCTTC. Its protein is CASSITGTGYGYTF.

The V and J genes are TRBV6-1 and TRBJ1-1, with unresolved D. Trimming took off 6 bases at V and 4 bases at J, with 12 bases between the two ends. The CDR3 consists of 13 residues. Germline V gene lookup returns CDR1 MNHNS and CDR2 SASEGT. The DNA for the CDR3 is TGTGCCAGCAGCCCCGACCTAGGCACTGAAGCTTTCTTT. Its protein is CASSPDLGTEAFF.

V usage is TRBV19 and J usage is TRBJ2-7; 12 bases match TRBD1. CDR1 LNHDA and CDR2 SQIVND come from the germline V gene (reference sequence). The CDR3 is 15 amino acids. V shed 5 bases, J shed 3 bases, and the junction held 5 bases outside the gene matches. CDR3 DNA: TGTGCCAGTAGTCGGGGACAGGGGGCTAGCTACGAGCAGTACTTC. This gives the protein CASSRGQGASYEQYF.

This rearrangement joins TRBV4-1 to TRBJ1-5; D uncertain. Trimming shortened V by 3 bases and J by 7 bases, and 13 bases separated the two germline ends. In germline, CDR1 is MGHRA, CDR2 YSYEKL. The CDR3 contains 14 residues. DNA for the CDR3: TGCGCCAGCAGCCATGAAACCCTCAAACAGCCCCAGCATTTT. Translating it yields CASSHETLKQPQHF.